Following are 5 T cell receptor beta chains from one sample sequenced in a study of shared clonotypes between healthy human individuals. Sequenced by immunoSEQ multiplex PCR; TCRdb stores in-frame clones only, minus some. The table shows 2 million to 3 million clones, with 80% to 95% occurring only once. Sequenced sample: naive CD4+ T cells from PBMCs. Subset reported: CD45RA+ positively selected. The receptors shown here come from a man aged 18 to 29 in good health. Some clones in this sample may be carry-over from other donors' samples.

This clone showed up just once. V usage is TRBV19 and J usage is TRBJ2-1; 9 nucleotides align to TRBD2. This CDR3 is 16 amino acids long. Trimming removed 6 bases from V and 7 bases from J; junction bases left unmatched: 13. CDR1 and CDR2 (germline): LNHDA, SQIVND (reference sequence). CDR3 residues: CASSPYRGRGRNEQFF. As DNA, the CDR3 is TGTGCCAGTAGCCCATACCGCGGGAGGGGGAGGAATGAGCAGTTCTTC.

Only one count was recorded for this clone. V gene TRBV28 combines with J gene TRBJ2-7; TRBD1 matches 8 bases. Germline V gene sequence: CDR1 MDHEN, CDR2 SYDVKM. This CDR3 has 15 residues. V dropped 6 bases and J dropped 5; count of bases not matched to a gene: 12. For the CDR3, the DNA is TGTGCCAGCAGCCCCGACAGGGGCAGAGACCACGAGCAGTACTTC. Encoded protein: CASSPDRGRDHEQYF.

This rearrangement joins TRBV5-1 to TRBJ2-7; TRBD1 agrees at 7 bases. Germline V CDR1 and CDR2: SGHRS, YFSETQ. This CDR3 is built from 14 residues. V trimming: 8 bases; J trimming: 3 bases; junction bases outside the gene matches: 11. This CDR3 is CASELYPGGYEQYF. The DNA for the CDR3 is TGCGCCAGTGAGCTTTATCCAGGGGGCTACGAGCAGTACTTC.

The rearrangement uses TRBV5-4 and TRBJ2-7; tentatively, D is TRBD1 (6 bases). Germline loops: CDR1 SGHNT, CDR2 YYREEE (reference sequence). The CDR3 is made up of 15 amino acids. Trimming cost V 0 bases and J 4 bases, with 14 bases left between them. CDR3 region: CASSLGGRVDYEQYF. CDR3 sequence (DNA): TGTGCCAGCAGCTTGGGGGGGCGCGTGGATTACGAGCAGTACTTC.

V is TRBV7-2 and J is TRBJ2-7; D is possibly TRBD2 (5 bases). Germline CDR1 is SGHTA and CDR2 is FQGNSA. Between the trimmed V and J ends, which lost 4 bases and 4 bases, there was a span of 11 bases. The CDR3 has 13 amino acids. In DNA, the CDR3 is TGTGCCAGCAGCTCCTCTTCGGGGTACGAGCAGTACTTC. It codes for CASSSSSGYEQYF. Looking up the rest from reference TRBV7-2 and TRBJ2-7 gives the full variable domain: GAGVSQSPSNKVTEKGKDVELRCDPISGHTALYWYRQSLGQGLEFLIYFQGNSAPDKSGLPSDRFSAERTGGSVSTLTIQRTQQEDSAVYLCASSSSSGYEQYFGPGTRLTVT.